Listed here are 4 T cell receptor beta chains from one sample, sequenced in a study of cytomegalovirus exposure and HLA in healthy donors. It was with 60 Vbeta and 13 Jbeta primers that the PCR ran. Data came from immunoSEQ multiplex PCR; TCRdb stores just in-frame clones and leaves some out. The sample shows around 150,000 clones, 60% to 85% of them seen only once. The sample comprised PBMCs. The receptors originated from a woman aged 45-65 years in good health and CMV-seropositive.

V is TRBV5-4 and J is TRBJ2-7; the match to TRBD2 covers 14 bases. This CDR3 region has 14 residues. V lost 4 bases and J lost 5; bases outside the gene matches: 2. Germline V gene data show CDR1 as SGHNT and CDR2 as YYREEE (reference sequence). The CDR3 spells CASSRGLAGDEQYF. The CDR3 DNA reads TGTGCCAGCAGCCGGGGACTAGCGGGGGACGAGCAGTACTTC.

The V gene is TRBV5-1, the J gene TRBJ1-2, with D possibly TRBD1 on 5 matching bases. The length of the CDR3 is 13 residues. V lost 0 bases, J lost 8 bases, and 11 bases lay in between. Germline V CDR1 and CDR2: SGHRS, YFSETQ. The CDR3 sequence is CASSLGQGRGYTF. In nucleotides, the CDR3 is TGCGCCAGCAGCTTGGGGCAGGGCCGCGGCTACACCTTC.

The J gene is TRBJ2-3, the V gene TRBV6-1; D gene uncertain. The V gene lost 10 bases and the J gene lost 3 bases, with 17 bases spanning the gap. Germline V gene data show CDR1 as MNHNS and CDR2 as SASEGT. The CDR3 covers 14 residues. As DNA, the CDR3 is TGTGCCACTGGAGTGGGTAGATGGACAGATACGCAGTATTTT. Protein product: CATGVGRWTDTQYF.

The CDR3 sequence is CASSPNPQGYTEAFF. CDR3 in DNA: TGCGCCAGCAGCCCAAACCCTCAGGGTTACACTGAAGCTTTCTTT. The chain is built from TRBV4-1 and TRBJ1-1, with D maybe TRBD1 (5 bases). V was shortened by 4 bases and J by 3 bases, with 15 bases between the two germline ends. This CDR3 contains 15 residues. Germline assignment: CDR1 MGHRA and CDR2 YSYEKL.